The 10 T cell receptor beta chains presented below share a single source sample, sequenced in a study of T cells in Graves' hyperthyroidism and ophthalmopathy. Amplified TCR beta CDR3 regions derived from RNA transcripts. First-round RT-PCR targeting the TCR CDR3 was performed with the HTBI primer set. TCRdb re-called the multiplex PCR reads with MiXCR, one entry per CDR3 protein. The table lists under 450,000 distinct CDR3 sequences, about a sixth of them singletons. Specimen: blood. Source of these receptors: a woman aged 30 to 39 with Graves' hyperthyroidism that later progressed to Graves' ophthalmopathy.

This sequence joins TRBV7-8 and TRBJ2-3; maybe TRBD2 (8 bases). This CDR3 spans 19 amino acids. CDR1 is SGHVS, CDR2 FQNEAQ, per germline. Deletions cut 5 bases from V and 5 bases from J, with 29 bases between. The DNA of the CDR3 is TGTGCCAGCAGCCCCCAAATCCGGACTAGCAGGGGGGGGTTAGATACGCAGTATTTT. Translated, it gives CASSPQIRTSRGGLDTQYF. Full variable domain (outside the CDR3, taken from reference TRBV7-8 and TRBJ2-3): GAGVSQSPRYKVAKRGQDVALRCDPISGHVSLFWYQQALGQGPEFLTYFQNEAQLDKSGLPSDRFFAERPEGSVSTLKIQRTQQEDSAVYLCASSPQIRTSRGGLDTQYFGPGTRLTVL.

This clonotype has just a few counts. The rearrangement joins TRBV6-7 to TRBJ2-2, with D possibly being TRBD2 (5 bases). TRBV6-7 is classed as an ORF, of uncertain function. The CDR3 is 18 residues long. V was clipped by 6 bases and J by 8 bases, with 28 bases between them. CDR3 in amino acids: CASSNGTKVDSAGGELFF. The CDR3 DNA follows: TGTGCCAGCAGCAACGGTACTAAGGTGGACTCTGCCGGGGGGGAGCTGTTTTTT.

This clonotype was recorded at least ten times. This chain joins TRBV29-1 and TRBJ2-7; D not resolved. The CDR3 contains 11 residues. Germline lookup yields CDR1 SQVTM and CDR2 ANQGSEA. V was pared by 4 bases and J by 0 bases, with 4 bases between. In DNA, the CDR3 is TGCAGCGTTGTAATCTCCTACGAGCAGTACTTC. It is translated as CSVVISYEQYF.

This clonotype was seen at least ten times. The chain employs TRBV12-3 or TRBV12-4 and TRBJ2-5; 11 bases agree with TRBD2. This CDR3 contains 14 residues. With V trimmed by 3 bases and J by 7 bases, 4 bases remained unmatched. The DNA for the CDR3 is TGTGCCAGCAGTTTTGGGACTAGCGGACCGACCCAGTACTTC. Translation: CASSFGTSGPTQYF.

The chain links TRBV20-1 to TRBJ1-2; D uncertain. The V and J ends lost 5 bases and 3 bases respectively, with 19 bases between them. CDR1 and CDR2 from the germline V gene are DFQATT and SNEGSKA (reference sequence). There are 15 residues in the CDR3. The CDR3 coding sequence is TGCAGTGCTCCCGATTCTCTGGGTCTCCACTATGGCTACACCTTC. Its protein is CSAPDSLGLHYGYTF.

The CDR3 sequence is CASGRTYNEQFF. The CDR3 DNA follows: TGTGCCAGTGGTCGCACCTACAATGAGCAGTTCTTC. The chain links TRBV19 to TRBJ2-1; D gene unclear. This CDR3 has 12 residues. Looked up from germline, CDR1 is LNHDA and CDR2 is SQIVND (reference sequence). Trimming pared 8 bases from V and 2 bases from J, leaving 7 bases between.

This clonotype appeared a single time. This sequence joins TRBV18 and TRBJ2-7, with a tentative D call TRBD2 (7 bases). Germline V gene sequence: CDR1 KGHSH, CDR2 LQKENI. This CDR3 contains 19 residues. Trimming shortened V by 4 bases and J by 3 bases, and 28 bases separated the two germline ends. CDR3 nucleotides: TGTGCCAGCTCACGAAGCCGGGGGGCGAACGGGACATGGGACTACGAGCAGTACTTC. Its protein is CASSRSRGANGTWDYEQYF.

This clonotype was detected a few times. The chain couples TRBV6-1 to TRBJ1-1; D call uncertain. CDR1 is MNHNS, CDR2 SASEGT, per germline. The CDR3 covers 12 residues. The V and J ends lost 11 bases and 4 bases respectively, with 14 bases between them. This CDR3 reads CAGRKDGTEAFF. In nucleotides, the CDR3 is TGTGCCGGTAGAAAAGATGGCACTGAAGCTTTCTTT.

This rearrangement joins TRBV4-1 to TRBJ1-6; D unclear. The V end lost 1 base, the J end lost 7 bases, and 11 bases lay between the germline ends. CDR1 MGHRA and CDR2 YSYEKL come from the germline V gene. This CDR3 has 15 amino acids. The CDR3 loop reads CASSQVTGENSPLHF. In DNA, the CDR3 is TGCGCCAGCAGCCAAGTGACCGGAGAAAATTCACCCCTCCACTTT.

This clonotype appeared many times. The chain employs TRBV28 and TRBJ2-7; 8 positions agree with TRBD2. The V gene end was trimmed by 2 bases and the J gene end by 0 bases; junction bases not matched to a gene: 6. From germline, CDR1 is MDHEN and CDR2 SYDVKM. The CDR3 runs 16 residues. CDR3: CASSLPLAGSSYEQYF. The CDR3 DNA reads TGTGCCAGCAGTTTACCCCTAGCGGGTAGCTCCTACGAGCAGTACTTC.